What follows are 24 T cell receptor beta chains derived from one specimen sequenced in a study of blood T cells in healthy people across ages. Through a sample-barcoded 5' primer and a J-beta primer mix, a second PCR was run for roughly 6 to 11 cycles. From the 5' RACE reads, TCRdb called clonotypes with MiXCR, one entry per CDR3 protein. The data contain more than 1,000,000 distinct CDR3 sequences, about 25% of them singletons. The same data also contributed to another study, on T cells of mothers and their children.

Sequences were obtained from blood. The receptors originated from a girl aged 2-10 years in good health.

The chain uses TRBV11-2 and TRBJ2-4; no reliable D call. The CDR3 sequence is 16 residues long. Germline V gene lookup returns CDR1 SGHAT and CDR2 FQNNGV. V lost 3 bases and J 8 bases, leaving 20 bases between the germline ends. The CDR3 is CASSFHRDSKVHIQYF. The CDR3 bases are TGTGCCAGCAGCTTCCACCGAGACTCGAAGGTTCACATTCAGTACTTC.

V is TRBV6-5 and J is TRBJ2-4; TRBD2 agrees at 9 bases. CDR1 and CDR2 from the germline V gene are MNHEY and SVGAGI. The length of the CDR3 is 14 residues. Trimming took 6 bases from V and 6 from J; bases not matched to a gene: 6. The CDR3 bases are TGTGCCAGCAGCCAAGATAGCGGGAGAAACATTCAGTACTTC. It codes for CASSQDSGRNIQYF.

This clonotype was seen a handful of times. V usage is TRBV10-3 and J usage is TRBJ2-5; D assignment may be TRBD1 or TRBD2 (5 bases each). Trimming cost V 2 bases and J 2 bases, with 12 bases left between them. CDR3 length: 15 amino acids. From germline, CDR1 is ENHRY and CDR2 SYGVKD. The chain's CDR3 is CAISEGGSGQETQYF. As DNA, the CDR3 is TGTGCCATCAGTGAGGGGGGAAGCGGACAAGAGACCCAGTACTTC.

This clonotype was counted only a few times. The V gene is TRBV28, the J gene TRBJ2-3; 12 bases agree with TRBD2. With 4 bases clipped from V and 2 bases from J, the junction kept 4 bases outside the gene matches. Germline values: CDR1 MDHEN, CDR2 SYDVKM. The CDR3 loop spans 16 amino acids. The CDR3 region has the DNA TGTGCCAGCAGTTCAGGGACTAGCGGGTACACAGATACGCAGTATTTT. Translated, it gives CASSSGTSGYTDTQYF.

The chain joins TRBV15 to TRBJ2-7; possibly TRBD1 for D (7 bases). CDR1 and CDR2 from the germline V gene are LNHNV and YYDKDF (reference sequence). Trimming removed 5 bases from V and 3 bases from J, with 17 bases in between. The CDR3 covers 15 residues. In DNA form, the CDR3 reads TGTGCCACCAGCGGGGGGCCGGGACAGAGCTACGAGCAGTACTTC. Protein product: CATSGGPGQSYEQYF.

This chain links TRBV7-2 with TRBJ2-3, with D tentatively TRBD1 (5 bases). CDR3 length equals 13 residues. Germline CDR1 is SGHTA and CDR2 is FQGNSA. The V gene lost 2 bases and the J gene lost 4 bases, with 7 bases spanning the gap. The chain's CDR3 is CASSLPGPDTQYF. In DNA form, the CDR3 reads TGTGCCAGCAGCTTACCAGGGCCAGATACGCAGTATTTT.

There are a few counts of this clonotype. The V and J genes are TRBV10-3 and TRBJ2-7; 7 bases fit TRBD2. Germline lookup yields CDR1 ENHRY and CDR2 SYGVKD. J lost 3 bases, V lost 7 bases, and 12 bases had no gene match. The CDR3 consists of 15 residues. CDR3 protein: CAITVGGPPDYEQYF. CDR3 in DNA: TGTGCCATCACGGTGGGAGGGCCCCCCGACTACGAGCAGTACTTC.

This chain joins TRBV3-1 and TRBJ2-7, with TRBD2 matching over 10 bases. With V trimmed by 4 bases and J by 4 bases, 7 bases remained unmatched. The germline V gene has CDR1 LGHDT and CDR2 YNNKEL (reference sequence). The CDR3 totals 15 residues. CDR3 protein: CASSLTSGARYEQYF. CDR3 DNA: TGTGCCAGCAGCCTAACTAGCGGGGCACGTTACGAGCAGTACTTC.

This clonotype was detected many times. V and J are TRBV9 and TRBJ2-5; D ambiguous. The J call may be wrong; the DNA end is better matched by TRBJ2-7. Germline V gene sequence: CDR1 SGDLS, CDR2 YYNGEE. CDR3 length equals 15 residues. CDR3: CASSVDAARSYEQYF. CDR3 DNA: TGTGCCAGCAGCGTAGACGCGGCTAGGTCCTACGAGCAGTACTTC.

The table lists this clonotype with a count of one. The J gene is TRBJ2-5, the V gene TRBV20-1; TRBD2 might be the D (6 bases). The assigned J gene may be wrong: the sequence end matches TRBJ2-7 better. CDR3 length equals 12 residues. Germline lookup yields CDR1 DFQATT and CDR2 SNEGSKA (reference sequence). The CDR3 is CSARTGAYEQYF. The CDR3 DNA reads TGCAGTGCTAGGACGGGGGCCTACGAGCAGTACTTC.

The chain is built from TRBV9 and TRBJ1-1; D gene uncertain. The CDR3 consists of 15 residues. Germline CDR1 and CDR2: SGDLS and YYNGEE. The germline V and J ends were trimmed by 2 bases and 1 base, with 12 bases remaining between them. The CDR3 DNA reads as TGTGCCAGCAGCGTGGGCCCGGCGGCGAACACTGAAGCTTTCTTT. It encodes CASSVGPAANTEAFF.

In its sample, this clonotype was seen a few times. The chain uses TRBV27 and TRBJ2-6; D is uncertain. The germline V gene encodes CDR1 MNHEY and CDR2 SMNVEV (reference sequence). The CDR3 runs 14 residues. The V end was cut by 3 bases, the J end by 3 bases, with 6 bases between. The CDR3 spells CASSLVIGANVLTF. The DNA of the CDR3 is TGTGCCAGCAGTTTGGTGATTGGGGCCAACGTCCTGACTTTC.

The sample holds a few counts of this clonotype. V gene TRBV20-1 combines with J gene TRBJ2-5; a possible D gene is TRBD2 (6 bases). The germline gives CDR1 DFQATT, CDR2 SNEGSKA (reference sequence). Between the trimmed V and J ends, which lost 0 bases and 5 bases, there was a span of 16 bases. The CDR3 runs to 15 residues. The CDR3 here is CSARDWGDESETQYF. CDR3 in DNA: TGCAGTGCTAGAGATTGGGGGGACGAGTCGGAGACCCAGTACTTC.

The chain uses TRBV29-1 and TRBJ1-1, with a tentative D call TRBD1 (5 bases). Looked up from germline, CDR1 is SQVTM and CDR2 is ANQGSEA. The CDR3 is made up of 13 amino acids. The V and J ends lost 8 bases and 4 bases respectively, with 17 bases between them. CDR3 coding DNA: TGCAGCATTATGATAAGGGGTGCCACTGAAGCTTTCTTT. Amino acids: CSIMIRGATEAFF.

This clonotype has a single count. The chain carries TRBV20-1 and TRBJ1-4; tentative D call: TRBD1 (5 bases). V shed 4 bases and J shed 6 bases, with 12 bases lying between them. In germline, CDR1 is DFQATT, CDR2 SNEGSKA (reference sequence). The CDR3 spans 13 residues. CDR3 in amino acids: CSAIGTYDEKLFF. CDR3 bases: TGCAGTGCTATAGGGACGTATGATGAAAAACTGTTTTTT.

There are a few counts of this clonotype. V and J are TRBV21-1 and TRBJ2-1; the table's D call of TRBD1 was not tested on the DNA. The J call could be wrong; TRBJ2-7 is a better fit for the DNA end. TRBV21-1 is assigned pseudogene status. The CDR3 is 14 amino acids. In nucleotides, the CDR3 is TGTGCCAGCAGCAAAGGGGACAGGGGGTACGAGCAGTACTTC. Encoded protein: CASSKGDRGYEQYF.

This clonotype was seen only a few times. The V gene is TRBV20-1, the J gene TRBJ1-1; 7 bases agree with TRBD1. The CDR3 runs 13 residues. Looked up from germline, CDR1 is DFQATT and CDR2 is SNEGSKA (reference sequence). V shed 5 bases and J 6 bases; nucleotides not matched to a gene: 9. CDR3 coding DNA: TGCAGTGCTGACTATGACAGGGTGGCTGAAGCTTTCTTT. Its translation: CSADYDRVAEAFF.

This clonotype was detected only a few times. This chain links TRBV29-1 with TRBJ2-4; perhaps D is TRBD1 or TRBD2 (6 bases each). There are 13 residues in the CDR3. Per the germline V gene, CDR1 is SQVTM and CDR2 is ANQGSEA. V was shortened by 4 bases and J by 9 bases, with 16 bases between the two germline ends. CDR3 DNA sequence: TGCAGCGTTGGTCCGGGGAAGGGGGGCATTCAGTACTTC. Its translation is CSVGPGKGGIQYF.

This clonotype was picked up one time. A read error may produce the germline difference seen at one junction end. In DNA, the CDR3 is TGTGCCAGCAGCTTAGGGGGGAACGCGTTCTTC. Translation: CASSLGGNAFF. The rearrangement uses TRBV28 and TRBJ2-5; D tentatively fits TRBD1 or TRBD2 (6 bases each). The length of the CDR3 is 11 residues. Per germline, CDR1 MDHEN and CDR2 SYDVKM.

The chain uses TRBV4-1 and TRBJ1-2; D remains unclear. Germline V CDR1 and CDR2: MGHRA, YSYEKL. Between the trimmed V and J ends, which lost 0 bases and 8 bases, there was a span of 16 bases. The CDR3 runs to 15 residues. CDR3 sequence (DNA): TGCGCCAGCAGCCAAGATTCTTTAGGCGCCGGGGGCTACACCTTC. It specifies CASSQDSLGAGGYTF.

This clonotype was observed a handful of times. The chain links TRBV29-1 to TRBJ2-4; D is ambiguous. This CDR3 comprises 13 residues. CDR1 SQVTM and CDR2 ANQGSEA come from the germline V gene. V was shortened by 1 base and J by 6 bases, with 10 bases between the two germline ends. The CDR3 spells CSVEGPTGNIQYF. CDR3 in DNA: TGCAGCGTTGAAGGACCCACCGGAAACATTCAGTACTTC.

The CDR3 here is CASSFGQGRQTQYF. CDR3 nucleotides: TGTGCCAGCAGTTTCGGACAGGGGCGGCAGACCCAGTACTTC. This chain joins TRBV12-3 or TRBV12-4 and TRBJ2-5; 9 positions agree with TRBD1. CDR3 length: 14 residues. V gave up 3 bases and J gave up 6 bases; unmatched junction bases: 5.

V and J are TRBV10-3 and TRBJ2-3; TRBD1 agrees at 8 bases. Germline V gene lookup returns CDR1 ENHRY and CDR2 SYGVKD. The junction had 14 bases not matched to a gene; V was cut back by 5 bases and J by 4 bases. CDR3 length: 17 amino acids. CDR3 residues: CAISTTWTGPSADTQYF. The DNA of the CDR3 is TGTGCCATCAGTACTACCTGGACAGGGCCTAGCGCAGATACGCAGTATTTT.

This clonotype was recorded a few times. This chain links TRBV5-1 with TRBJ2-5, with a tentative D call TRBD1 (6 bases). The CDR3 totals 14 residues. CDR1 and CDR2 (germline): SGHRS, YFSETQ. V lost 5 bases and J 6 bases, leaving 17 bases between the germline ends. The CDR3 reads CASRHFEGEKTQYF. For the CDR3, the DNA is TGCGCCAGCAGACATTTTGAGGGGGAGAAGACCCAGTACTTC.